The clone carrying this T cell receptor beta chain was seen just once. What it binds is unknown. Data came from immunoSEQ multiplex PCR; TCRdb stores just in-frame clones and leaves some out. The sample carries some 35,000 clones, more than 65% recorded once. These data belong to a study of OX40 agonist ivuxolimab in advanced cancers. Study information: The patients got ivuxolimab, which is an agonistic anti-OX40 (CD134) antibody. Partial responses were achieved by three patients, one with hepatocellular carcinoma and two with cutaneous melanoma.

Study-wide points: Doses of 0.1 to 3.0 mg/kg were accompanied by clonal expansion of CD4+ and CD8+ blood T cells by week 6.

The CDR3 loop spans 15 amino acids. In germline, CDR1 is MDHEN, CDR2 SYDVKM. The germline V and J ends were trimmed by 5 bases and 1 base, with 12 bases remaining between them. It was autoimmune disease history or systemic immunosuppression that excluded patients. The source of this sequence is an adult with an advanced solid tumor such as melanoma, head and neck, liver or kidney cancer. The rearrangement links TRBV28 to TRBJ1-5, with D possibly matching TRBD1 (5 bases). Sequencing used CD4+ or CD8+ T cells sorted from blood, obtained in a trial of the OX40 agonist ivuxolimab. CDR3 in amino acids: CASSPRGSSNQPQHF. The CDR3 coding sequence is TGTGCCAGCAGTCCCCGGGGGAGCAGCAATCAGCCCCAGCATTTT. The complete variable domain, with remaining parts taken from reference TRBV28 and TRBJ1-5, reads DVKVTQSSRYLVKRTGEKVFLECVQDMDHENMFWYRQDPGLGLRLIYFSYDVKMKEKGDIPEGYSVSREKKERFSLILESASTNQTSMYLCASSPRGSSNQPQHFGDGTRLSIL.